This is a list of T cell receptor beta chains from one sample in a study of shared clonotypes between healthy human individuals. Some clones are missing from TCRdb's copy, which holds only in-frame ones; the method was immunoSEQ multiplex PCR. The sample comprises about 1.5 million clones, approximately 96% of which are singletons, and more than 0.9% rests with the top ten. Sequenced: naive CD4+ T cells sorted from blood. These receptors all stem from a man aged 25 to 40 in good health. The CDR3 runs from the conserved cysteine through the conserved F or W. Each record gives: V gene, D gene, J gene, clone size, CDR3 length, CDR3 protein, CDR3 DNA. D genes are given only for firm matches. Only part of the rows carry a size: once, few, many, or a class if the clone is expanded.

TRBV9	-	TRBJ1-1	-	15	CASSALQKGHTEAFF	TGTGCCAGCAGCGCCCTTCAGAAGGGTCACACTGAAGCTTTCTTT
TRBV6-5	TRBD2	TRBJ2-1	-	15	CASSNPGLGSNEQFF	TGTGCCAGCAGCAATCCGGGACTAGGGTCCAATGAGCAGTTCTTC
TRBV11-2	-	TRBJ2-1	-	8	CASSLRFF	TGTGCCAGCAGCTTACGGTTCTTC
TRBV29-1	-	TRBJ1-1	once	17	CSSARRGFDFGNTEAFF	TGCAGCTCCGCCCGGAGGGGGTTTGACTTTGGGAACACTGAAGCTTTCTTT
TRBV7-6	TRBD2	TRBJ2-7	-	15	CASSHGLAGGYEQYF	TGTGCCAGCAGCCACGGACTAGCGGGAGGATACGAGCAGTACTTC
TRBV27	-	TRBJ1-2	-	15	CASSLIGRSFSGYTF	TGTGCCAGCAGTTTAATCGGTCGGAGTTTCTCTGGCTACACCTTC
TRBV10-3	-	TRBJ2-1	-	15	CAISDISGGYNEQFF	TGTGCCATCAGTGATATTAGCGGAGGATACAATGAGCAGTTCTTC
TRBV6-1	TRBD1	TRBJ2-7	-	16	CASSEAAGTGAYEQYF	TGTGCCAGCAGTGAAGCAGCTGGGACAGGGGCTTACGAGCAGTACTTC
TRBV29-1	-	TRBJ1-1	-	13	CSAQGQGNTEAFF	TGCAGCGCCCAAGGGCAGGGGAACACTGAAGCTTTCTTT
TRBV27	-	TRBJ2-3	-	11	CASSMADTQYF	TGTGCCAGCAGCATGGCAGATACGCAGTATTTT
TRBV2	-	TRBJ1-1	-	16	CASRSFVSLGNTEAFF	TGTGCCAGCAGGTCCTTCGTGAGCCTCGGGAACACTGAAGCTTTCTTT
TRBV25-1	TRBD2	TRBJ2-7	once	15	CASSEQIAGDYEQYF	TGTGCCAGCAGTGAACAAATAGCGGGAGACTACGAGCAGTACTTC
TRBV28	-	TRBJ2-1	-	14	CASSFVYSEREQFF	TGTGCCAGCAGTTTTGTTTATTCGGAGAGGGAGCAGTTCTTC
TRBV2	-	TRBJ1-3	-	14	CASSIQGNGNTIYF	TGTGCCAGCTCCATACAGGGAAACGGAAACACCATATATTTT
TRBV4-1	TRBD1	TRBJ2-7	-	14	CASSHPGQNYEQYF	TGCGCCAGCAGCCACCCGGGACAGAACTACGAGCAGTACTTC
TRBV7-8	-	TRBJ2-2	-	12	CASSSSGGELFF	TGTGCCAGCAGCTCTTCCGGCGGGGAGCTGTTTTTT
TRBV19	-	TRBJ1-3	-	14	CASSIRGPGNTIYF	TGTGCCAGTAGTATTCGGGGGCCTGGAAACACCATATATTTT
TRBV30	-	TRBJ1-2	-	13	CAWTPADFMGYTF	TGTGCCTGGACCCCGGCAGATTTTATGGGCTACACCTTC
TRBV28	TRBD2	TRBJ2-7	-	20	CASIPPALPPGLAGGHEQYF	TGTGCCAGCATCCCCCCTGCGTTACCCCCCGGACTAGCGGGAGGCCACGAGCAGTACTTC
TRBV2	TRBD2	TRBJ2-7	-	15	CASGTSGTSTYEQYF	TGTGCCAGTGGGACTAGCGGGACCTCTACCTACGAGCAGTACTTC
TRBV19	TRBD1	TRBJ2-1	-	14	CASRGDRDFNEQFF	TGTGCCAGTAGGGGGGACAGGGACTTCAATGAGCAGTTCTTC
TRBV18	-	TRBJ1-5	-	14	CASSPSRGHQPQHF	TGTGCCAGCTCACCATCAAGGGGTCATCAGCCCCAGCATTTT
TRBV27	-	TRBJ1-5	-	12	CASSSWGLRQHF	TGTGCCAGCAGTTCTTGGGGGCTACGCCAGCATTTT
TRBV19	-	TRBJ1-2	-	15	CARKSRAQGEDGYTF	TGTGCCAGAAAATCTCGAGCACAGGGAGAAGATGGCTACACCTTC
TRBV6-1	-	TRBJ1-3	-	12	CASSDSWVTIYF	TGTGCCAGCAGTGACAGTTGGGTCACCATATATTTT
TRBV10-3	-	TRBJ2-1	-	15	CAISEGGGANNEQFF	TGTGCCATCAGTGAAGGAGGGGGCGCGAACAATGAGCAGTTCTTC
TRBV15	-	TRBJ1-4	-	15	CATSRWGLERGKLFF	TGTGCCACCAGCAGATGGGGGTTAGAAAGAGGAAAACTGTTTTTT
TRBV19	TRBD2	TRBJ2-7	-	14	CASSSGRSSYEQYF	TGTGCCAGTTCTAGCGGGAGGTCTTCCTACGAGCAGTACTTC
TRBV5-1	-	TRBJ1-1	once	15	CASSLAGLSGTEAFF	TGCGCCAGCAGCTTGGCAGGGCTTAGCGGCACTGAAGCTTTCTTT
TRBV28	-	TRBJ1-5	-	17	CASSNYPGAYSNQPQHF	TGTGCCAGCAGTAACTATCCAGGGGCCTATAGCAATCAGCCCCAGCATTTT
TRBV6-4	TRBD2	TRBJ2-7	-	16	CASSDSWTSGIREQYF	TGTGCCAGCAGTGACTCATGGACTAGCGGGATACGCGAGCAGTACTTC